This TCR beta chain was profiled in a study of human T cells and chemical hapten exposure. Study-level information: 2% DPC was applied to 2 cm by 2 cm of upper inner arm skin for sensitization.

General observations from the study: Versus controls, significantly more large CDR3 similarity clusters arose from expanded TCRs.

The time point denotes: pre-sensitization, week 0. Treatment reported: therapeutic diphenylcyclopropenone sensitization with weekly scalp DPC. Total RNA was extracted from unfractionated whole blood. TCRdb called the RACE reads again in MiXCR, with one record for every CDR3 protein. Here the sample spans some 39,000 distinct CDR3 sequences, less than 8.5% being singletons. The CDR3 has 12 residues. CDR1 and CDR2 (germline): SGHVS, FNYEAQ. The V and J ends lost 5 bases and 2 bases respectively, with 5 bases between them. This clonotype was picked up a small number of times. Its antigen is still unknown. The source is a woman between 50 and 59 years old with alopecia areata. Some clones in this sample may be carry-over from other donors' samples. The chain has TRBV7-6 and TRBJ2-3; D gene uncertain. The source material was whole blood, sampled in connection with sensitization to the hapten diphenylcyclopropenone (DPC). The CDR3 bases are TGTGCCAGCAGCCGCAACACAGATACGCAGTATTTT. Translating it yields CASSRNTDTQYF.